One and the same sample provided the 29 T cell receptor beta chains below, sequenced in a study of a mutant IDH1 vaccine in newly diagnosed glioma. TCRdb's copy holds only in-frame clones and misses some; the assay was immunoSEQ multiplex PCR. The repertoire holds about 54,000 clones, with 65% to 85% as singletons. Documented time point: baseline, week 1 (first vaccination visit). Described treatment: pre-vaccination baseline after standard-of-care therapy. The sequencing here drew on PBMCs, taken from a glioma patient treated with radiotherapy, temozolomide or both. The receptor source for this set is a young man with glioma.

This chain's CDR3 is CASSSTGTGVQGALLTQYF. In DNA form, the CDR3 reads TGTGCCAGCAGCTCTACCGGGACAGGGGTGCAGGGGGCCTTATTGACGCAGTATTTT. This chain connects TRBV7-2 to TRBJ2-3, with 10 bases matching TRBD1. Germline-derived CDR1 and CDR2 are SGHTA and FQGNSA. V shed 4 bases and J 9 bases; nucleotides not matched to a gene: 22. The CDR3 extends over 19 amino acids.

V is TRBV7-9 and J is TRBJ1-1, with D unclear. V was trimmed by 4 bases and J by 0 bases, leaving 6 bases between them. The CDR3 is made up of 13 amino acids. The V gene's germline CDR1 is SEHNR and CDR2 FQNEAQ (reference sequence). Written as DNA, the CDR3 is TGTGCCAGCAGCTCCGGAGTGAACACTGAAGCTTTCTTT. It yields the protein CASSSGVNTEAFF.

This chain links TRBV30 with TRBJ2-7; D unclear. Germline-derived CDR1 and CDR2 are GTSNPN and SVGIG (reference sequence). This CDR3 has 13 residues. V lost 2 bases, J lost 2 bases, and 10 bases lay in between. The CDR3 nucleotides read TGTGCCTGGAGTAGAGTGAGAACCTACGAGCAGTACTTC. Protein product: CAWSRVRTYEQYF.

The V gene is TRBV5-1, the J gene TRBJ2-5; 10 bases fit TRBD1. V lost 0 bases and J lost 7; bases outside the gene matches: 6. The CDR3 length is 15 residues. The germline V gene has CDR1 SGHRS and CDR2 YFSETQ. The CDR3 region has the DNA TGCGCCAGCAGCTTGGGGGACAGGGGCATCGGGACCCAGTACTTC. Encoded protein: CASSLGDRGIGTQYF.

This chain joins TRBV19 and TRBJ1-5; D unclear. V was shortened by 7 bases and J by 5 bases, with 15 bases between the two germline ends. The CDR3 contains 14 residues. Germline V CDR1 and CDR2: LNHDA, SQIVND (reference sequence). This CDR3 is CASTISWSDQPQHF. The CDR3 coding sequence is TGTGCCAGTACCATATCGTGGAGTGATCAGCCCCAGCATTTT.

The chain joins TRBV6-5 to TRBJ1-1, with D perhaps TRBD1 (6 bases). CDR3 length equals 14 residues. Germline values: CDR1 MNHEY, CDR2 SVGAGI. Trimming removed 0 bases from V and 2 bases from J, with 7 bases in between. The CDR3 DNA reads TGTGCCAGCAGTTACTCGGGGGCCAACACTGAAGCTTTCTTT. This sequence encodes CASSYSGANTEAFF.

The CDR3 here is CASMRDSSGNTIYF. The CDR3 DNA follows: TGCGCCAGCATGAGGGACAGCTCTGGAAACACCATATATTTT. The chain carries TRBV5-1 and TRBJ1-3; the match to TRBD1 covers 7 bases. Looked up from germline, CDR1 is SGHRS and CDR2 is YFSETQ. This CDR3 is built from 14 residues. With 6 bases clipped from V and 0 bases from J, the junction kept 3 bases outside the gene matches.

This clone was picked up one time. CDR3 residues: CASSYSGQGLKGYTF. CDR3 nucleotide sequence: TGTGCCAGCAGTTACTCGGGACAGGGGCTTAAAGGCTACACCTTC. The rearrangement joins TRBV6-5 to TRBJ1-2, with 10 bases aligning to TRBD1. The germline gives CDR1 MNHEY, CDR2 SVGAGI. The ends lost 0 bases at V and 8 bases at J; junction bases unmatched: 6. This CDR3 has 15 amino acids.

The sample holds a few counts of this clone. J is TRBJ1-5 and V is TRBV7-9, with 9 bases matching TRBD1. After removal of 5 bases from V and 2 bases from J, the junction contained 13 bases not matched to a gene. This CDR3 has 18 residues. The germline V gene encodes CDR1 SEHNR and CDR2 FQNEAQ (reference sequence). DNA of the CDR3: TGTGCCAGCAGCCCTACCGGAACAGGGGGCGCGGGCAATCAGCCCCAGCATTTT. Translating gives CASSPTGTGGAGNQPQHF.

The V gene is TRBV12-5, the J gene TRBJ2-1, with D hard to call. V shed 6 bases and J shed 4 bases, with 7 bases lying between them. Germline V gene data show CDR1 as LGHNT and CDR2 as FRNRAP. There are 12 residues in the CDR3. The CDR3 DNA follows: TGTGCTAGTGGAGGACGGTACAATGAGCAGTTCTTC. Encoded protein: CASGGRYNEQFF.

The gene calls are TRBV5-1 and TRBJ1-1; 9 bases line up with TRBD1. This CDR3 contains 15 residues. With V trimmed by 2 bases and J by 6 bases, 8 bases remained unmatched. The germline V gene encodes CDR1 SGHRS and CDR2 YFSETQ. CDR3 loop: CASSFGGTGRSEAFF. The CDR3 bases are TGCGCCAGCAGCTTCGGAGGGACAGGGAGGTCTGAAGCTTTCTTT.

This clone was observed once. This chain connects TRBV6-6 to TRBJ2-6; D is unresolved. The length of the CDR3 is 13 residues. The V end was cut by 5 bases, the J end by 0 bases, with 2 bases between. Germline V CDR1 and CDR2: MNHNY, SVGAGI (reference sequence). Here the CDR3 DNA reads TGTGCCAGCAGTCTCTCTGGGGCCAACGTCCTGACTTTC. It is translated as CASSLSGANVLTF.

As to this clone: Here the CDR3 omits its conserved ending phenylalanine or tryptophan, so a read error is the likely source. The DNA is omitted, as the CDR3 cannot be located on it reliably, and the CDR3 follows TCRdb's listing. The chain combines TRBV29-1 with TRBJ1-2. The CDR3 is made up of 11 amino acids, end residues included. Germline assignment: CDR1 SQVTM and CDR2 ANQGSEA. CDR3 in amino acids: CSVDRGGDISL.

This clone was picked up a small number of times. The chain couples TRBV30 to TRBJ1-5; perhaps TRBD1 as D (5 bases). V was shortened by 3 bases and J by 4 bases, with 16 bases between the two germline ends. Germline CDR1 and CDR2: GTSNPN and SVGIG (reference sequence). The CDR3 runs 15 residues. The CDR3 DNA reads TGTGCCTGGAGGACCCCAGGGCGAATTAATCAGCCCCAGCATTTT. This sequence encodes CAWRTPGRINQPQHF.

The chain couples TRBV21-1 to TRBJ2-7. TRBV21-1 is a pseudogene segment. The CDR3 is made up of 13 amino acids. CDR3 coding DNA: TGTGCCAGCAGCGGCTGGAATGTCTACGAGCAGTACTTC. Amino acid sequence: CASSGWNVYEQYF.

This chain connects TRBV2 to TRBJ1-4; D is uncertain. V gave up 6 bases and J gave up 4 bases, with 3 bases separating them. CDR3 length equals 11 residues. Germline CDR1 SNHLY, CDR2 FYNNEI. The CDR3 is CASRVNEKLFF. The CDR3 nucleotides read TGTGCCAGCAGGGTTAATGAAAAACTGTTTTTT. Drawing the rest from reference TRBV2 and TRBJ1-4, the complete variable domain is EPEVTQTPSHQVTQMGQEVILRCVPISNHLYFYWYRQILGQKVEFLVSFYNNEISEKSEIFDDQFSVERPDGSNFTLKIRSTKLEDSAMYFCASRVNEKLFFGSGTQLSVL.

This rearrangement joins TRBV29-1 to TRBJ2-2; a possible D gene is TRBD2 (7 bases). Germline CDR1 and CDR2: SQVTM and ANQGSEA. V was trimmed by 4 bases and J by 7 bases, leaving 19 bases between them. CDR3 size: 15 residues. The CDR3 DNA follows: TGCAGCGTTGTGCCTAGGGGGGGTCGGATCGGGGAGCTGTTTTTT. This codes for CSVVPRGGRIGELFF.

This chain uses TRBV4-3 with TRBJ1-1, with 7 bases aligning to TRBD1. Looked up from germline, CDR1 is LGHNA and CDR2 is YSLEER. V shed 1 base and J 3 bases; nucleotides not matched to a gene: 5. This CDR3 is 15 amino acids long. The CDR3 is CASSQGPGGDTEAFF. The CDR3 nucleotides are TGCGCCAGCAGCCAAGGTCCAGGGGGGGACACTGAAGCTTTCTTT.

This clone was picked up one time. The chain employs TRBV4-3 and TRBJ1-5, with no clear D. Per germline, CDR1 LGHNA and CDR2 YSLEER. Trimming stripped 1 base from V and 1 base from J, with 5 bases between. The CDR3 length is 14 residues. Here the CDR3 DNA reads TGCGCCAGCAGCCAAGTGGCCAGCAATCAGCCCCAGCATTTT. It is translated as CASSQVASNQPQHF.

The V call is TRBV19, the J call TRBJ1-2; 9 positions agree with TRBD1. CDR3 length: 17 amino acids. V lost 5 bases to trimming and J lost 0 bases; unmatched junction nucleotides: 10. Germline CDR1 LNHDA, CDR2 SQIVND (reference sequence). CDR3 nucleotides: TGTGCCAGTAGTCTACCGGGACAGGGAAAAGCTAACTATGGCTACACCTTC. Protein product: CASSLPGQGKANYGYTF.

The rearrangement joins TRBV6-4 to TRBJ1-2, with D possibly being TRBD1 (5 bases). The CDR3 contains 13 residues. Germline-derived CDR1 and CDR2 are MRHNA and SNTAGT. The V gene lost 4 bases and the J gene lost 3 bases, with 9 bases spanning the gap. CDR3 nucleotides: TGTGCCAGCAGTGCGCAGGGACACTATGGCTACACCTTC. Its protein is CASSAQGHYGYTF.

The chain joins TRBV9 to TRBJ2-7; D perhaps matches TRBD2 (5 bases). Germline lookup yields CDR1 SGDLS and CDR2 YYNGEE. V dropped 2 bases and J dropped 1 base, with 10 bases sitting between them. There are 14 residues in the CDR3. The CDR3 loop is CASSVEDSSYEQYF. CDR3 nucleotides: TGTGCCAGCAGCGTCGAGGACTCATCCTACGAGCAGTACTTC. The full variable domain, in which reference TRBV9 and TRBJ2-7 provide the parts outside the CDR3, is DSGVTQTPKHLITATGQRVTLRCSPRSGDLSVYWYQQSLDQGLQFLIQYYNGEERAKGNILERFSAQQFPDLHSELNLSSLELGDSALYFCASSVEDSSYEQYFGPGTRLTVT.

The chain is built from TRBV10-2 and TRBJ2-5; D call uncertain. The CDR3 totals 14 residues. The V end was cut by 0 bases, the J end by 4 bases, with 9 bases between. From germline, CDR1 is WSHSY and CDR2 SAAADI. CDR3 protein: CASSESGRRETQYF. CDR3 sequence (DNA): TGCGCCAGCAGTGAGTCTGGCAGGAGAGAGACCCAGTACTTC.

The V call is TRBV6-4, the J call TRBJ2-6; perhaps TRBD1 as D (7 bases). Germline loops: CDR1 MRHNA, CDR2 SNTAGT. V was cut by 8 bases and J by 1 base, with 15 bases left in between. The CDR3 covers 16 residues. CDR3 nucleotide sequence: TGTGCCAGCCAGAGGGACAGCGGGTCTGGGGCCAACGTCCTGACTTTC. This encodes CASQRDSGSGANVLTF.

V and J are TRBV7-6 and TRBJ1-5; 7 bases map to TRBD1. Germline V CDR1 and CDR2: SGHVS, FNYEAQ. With V trimmed by 1 base and J by 2 bases, 5 bases remained unmatched. The CDR3 has 16 amino acids. CDR3 loop: CASSLGAGGGNQPQHF. The CDR3, as DNA: TGTGCCAGCAGCTTAGGGGCAGGGGGTGGCAATCAGCCCCAGCATTTT. Full variable domain (outside the CDR3, taken from reference TRBV7-6 and TRBJ1-5): GAGVSQSPRYKVTKRGQDVALRCDPISGHVSLYWYRQALGQGPEFLTYFNYEAQQDKSGLPNDRFSAERPEGSISTLTIQRTEQRDSAMYRCASSLGAGGGNQPQHFGDGTRLSIL.

The rearrangement joins TRBV6-5 to TRBJ1-1; the D is unclear. The CDR3 totals 14 residues. The V end was cut by 2 bases, the J end by 0 bases, with 7 bases between. Germline loops: CDR1 MNHEY, CDR2 SVGAGI. CDR3 sequence: CASSYRQLNTEAFF. The CDR3 DNA reads TGTGCCAGCAGTTACAGGCAGTTGAACACTGAAGCTTTCTTT.

The gene calls are TRBV7-6 and TRBJ2-1; 9 positions agree with TRBD1. This CDR3 has 13 amino acids. The trim removed 5 bases at V and 8 bases at J, leaving 4 bases unmatched. Germline loops: CDR1 SGHVS, CDR2 FNYEAQ. The CDR3 sequence is CASSLTGGHEQFF. The CDR3 DNA sequence: TGTGCCAGCAGCCTCACAGGGGGCCATGAGCAGTTCTTC.

The gene calls are TRBV7-9 and TRBJ1-2, with a weak D call TRBD1 (5 bases). Per the germline V gene, CDR1 is SEHNR and CDR2 is FQNEAQ (reference sequence). V shed 4 bases and J shed 2 bases, with 17 bases lying between them. CDR3 length: 16 amino acids. The CDR3 DNA sequence: TGTGCCAGCAGCTCACCTCGGCACGGGGGGAACTATGGCTACACCTTC. This gives the protein CASSSPRHGGNYGYTF.

The V gene is TRBV18, the J gene TRBJ2-7; maybe TRBD2 (6 bases). Germline values: CDR1 KGHSH, CDR2 LQKENI. The CDR3 extends over 16 amino acids. Trimming stripped 3 bases from V and 5 bases from J, with 20 bases between. This chain's CDR3 is CASSPLGGGKTHEQYF. In nucleotides, the CDR3 is TGTGCCAGCTCACCCCTTGGAGGAGGGAAGACCCACGAGCAGTACTTC.